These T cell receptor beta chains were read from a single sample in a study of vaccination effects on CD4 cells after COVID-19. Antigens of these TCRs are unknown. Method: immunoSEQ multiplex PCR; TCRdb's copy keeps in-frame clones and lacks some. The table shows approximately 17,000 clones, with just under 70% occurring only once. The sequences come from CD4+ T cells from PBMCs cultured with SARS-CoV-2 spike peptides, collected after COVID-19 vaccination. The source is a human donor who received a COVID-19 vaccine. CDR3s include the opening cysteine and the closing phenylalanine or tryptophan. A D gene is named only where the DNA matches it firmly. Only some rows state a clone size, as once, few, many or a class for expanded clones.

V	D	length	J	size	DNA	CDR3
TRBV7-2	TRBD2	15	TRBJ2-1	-	TGTGCCAGCAGCTTAGCGCTTGGCGGGGGGAATGAGCAGTTCTTC	CASSLALGGGNEQFF
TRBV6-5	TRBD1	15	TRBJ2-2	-	TGTGCCAGCAGTTACGTCAGGGGGAGTACCGGGGAGCTGTTTTTT	CASSYVRGSTGELFF
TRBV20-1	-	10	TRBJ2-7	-	TGCAGTGCTAGAGGGGGCGAGCAGTACTTC	CSARGGEQYF
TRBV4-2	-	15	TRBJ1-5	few	TGTGCCAGCAGCCAAGAGTTCACCCCAAGGCAGCCCCAGCATTTT	CASSQEFTPRQPQHF
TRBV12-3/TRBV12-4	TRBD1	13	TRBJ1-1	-	TGTGCCAGCAGCCGAACCTCGGGACAGGGCGCTTTCTTT	CASSRTSGQGAFF
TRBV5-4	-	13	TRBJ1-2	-	TGTGCCAGCAGCTCGCTGGACAGCTATGGCTACACCTTC	CASSSLDSYGYTF
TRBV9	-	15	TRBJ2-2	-	TGTGCCAGCAGCGTAGACGGTCCTAACACCGGGGAGCTGTTTTTT	CASSVDGPNTGELFF
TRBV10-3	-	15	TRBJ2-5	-	TGTGCCATCAGTCGGGGGCGGGAACCTCAAGAGACCCAGTACTTC	CAISRGREPQETQYF
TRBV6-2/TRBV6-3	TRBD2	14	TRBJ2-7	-	TGTGCCAGCAGCTTGGGGGGGAGTGGAATGGTGCAGTACTTC	CASSLGGSGMVQYF
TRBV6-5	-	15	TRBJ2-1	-	TGTGCCAGCAGTTCCATTTGGGGGCGAAACAATGAGCAGTTCTTC	CASSSIWGRNNEQFF
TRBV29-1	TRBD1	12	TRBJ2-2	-	TGCAGCGTTGACAGGGGGTCCGGGGAGCTGTTTTTT	CSVDRGSGELFF
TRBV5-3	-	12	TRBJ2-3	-	TGTGCCAGAAGCTTGGAGGGCTCTGTGGAGTATTTT	CARSLEGSVEYF
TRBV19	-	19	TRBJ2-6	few	TGTGCCAGTAGTATAGATCAGGAACAGACTTTCTCTGGGGCCAACGTCCTGACTTTC	CASSIDQEQTFSGANVLTF
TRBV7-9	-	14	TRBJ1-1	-	TGTGCCAGCAGCCCCAGGGGTGGGGGCACTGAAGCTTTCTTT	CASSPRGGGTEAFF
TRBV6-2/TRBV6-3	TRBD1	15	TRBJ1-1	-	TGTGCCAGCAGTTACGACAGGGGACTGGGCACTGAAGCTTTCTTT	CASSYDRGLGTEAFF
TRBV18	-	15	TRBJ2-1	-	TGTGCCAGCTCACCACCGGCTGGCCAACACAATGAGCAGTTCTTC	CASSPPAGQHNEQFF
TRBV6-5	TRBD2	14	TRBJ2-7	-	TGTGCCAGCAGTTACTCCTCGGGGGGTGTAGAGCAGTACTTC	CASSYSSGGVEQYF
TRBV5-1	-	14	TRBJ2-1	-	TGCGCCAGCAGCTTTGGTAGCGTAGACAATGAGCAGTTCTTC	CASSFGSVDNEQFF
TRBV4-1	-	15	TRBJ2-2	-	TGCGCCAGCAGCCGGAGTGGCAGGGAAAACGGGGAGCTGTTTTTT	CASSRSGRENGELFF
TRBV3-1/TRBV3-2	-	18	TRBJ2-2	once	TGTGCCAGCAGCCAAGATCCCGGGGAGGGGGTATACACCGGGGAGCTGTTTTTT	CASSQDPGEGVYTGELFF
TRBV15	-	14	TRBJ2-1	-	TGTGCCACCAGCAGAGATAACCTCGGCAATGAGCAGTTCTTC	CATSRDNLGNEQFF
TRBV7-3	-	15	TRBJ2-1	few	TGTGCCAGCAGCTTAACGGGATTCTCCTACAATGAGCAGTTCTTC	CASSLTGFSYNEQFF
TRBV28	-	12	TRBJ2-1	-	TGTGCCAGCAGTTTTGGGGGTTATGGGCAGTTCTTC	CASSFGGYGQFF
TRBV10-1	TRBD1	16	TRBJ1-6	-	TGCGCCAGCAGTGTATTCGCCGGCAGGGGGCATTCACCCCTCCACTTT	CASSVFAGRGHSPLHF
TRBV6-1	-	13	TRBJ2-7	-	TGTGCCAGCAGTGAAGGGGACGGGTACGAGCAGTACTTC	CASSEGDGYEQYF
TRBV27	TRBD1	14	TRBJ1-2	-	TGTGCCAGCACATCGACAGGGGGGAGGGGTGGCTACACCTTC	CASTSTGGRGGYTF
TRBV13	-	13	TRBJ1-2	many	TGTGCCAGCAGCACCGACTTAACCTATGGCTACACCTTC	CASSTDLTYGYTF
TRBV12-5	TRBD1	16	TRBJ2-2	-	TGTGCTAGTGGTCCGGGACAGGGGGCAAACACCGGGGAGCTGTTTTTT	CASGPGQGANTGELFF
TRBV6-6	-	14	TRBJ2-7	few	TGTGCCAGCAGTTACTCGGCAGGGTCCTACGAGCAGTACTTC	CASSYSAGSYEQYF
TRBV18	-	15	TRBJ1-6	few	TGTGCCAGCTCACTACGGACGGTGTTGGATTCACCCCTCCACTTT	CASSLRTVLDSPLHF
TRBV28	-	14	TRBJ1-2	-	TGTGCCAGCCACTCCAGGGCACGCAACTATGGCTACACCTTC	CASHSRARNYGYTF
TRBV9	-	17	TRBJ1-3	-	TGTGCCAGCAGCGTCGGCGACGATTCAAGCTCTGGAAACACCATATATTTT	CASSVGDDSSSGNTIYF
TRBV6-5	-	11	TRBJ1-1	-	TGTGCCAGCAGCCATCAAGGGGGGGCTTTCTTT	CASSHQGGAFF
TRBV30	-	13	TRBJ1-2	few	TGTGCCTGGAGTGTCCAGGGTCCCTATGGCTACACCTTC	CAWSVQGPYGYTF
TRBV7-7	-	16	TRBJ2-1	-	TGTGCTAGCAGCCCCGGACGGACTATTACCTACAATGAGCAGTTCTTC	CASSPGRTITYNEQFF
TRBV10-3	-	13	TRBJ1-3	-	TGTGCCACCTTGGGGGCCTCTGGAAACACCATATATTTT	CATLGASGNTIYF
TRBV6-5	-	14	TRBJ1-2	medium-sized	TGTGCCAGCAATAACCGGGGGAGTATCTATGGCTACACCTTC	CASNNRGSIYGYTF